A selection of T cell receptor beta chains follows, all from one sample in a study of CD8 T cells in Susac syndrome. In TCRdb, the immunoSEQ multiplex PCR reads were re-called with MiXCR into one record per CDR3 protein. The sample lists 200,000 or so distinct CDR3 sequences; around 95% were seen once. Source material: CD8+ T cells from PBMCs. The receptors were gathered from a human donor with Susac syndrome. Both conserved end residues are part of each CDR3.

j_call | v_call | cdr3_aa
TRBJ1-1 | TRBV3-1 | CASSRDRFEAFF
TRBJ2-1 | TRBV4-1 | CASSQDLSGRASEQFF
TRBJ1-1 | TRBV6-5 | CASSPDEGTEAFF
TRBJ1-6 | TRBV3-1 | CASSQDGVSYNSPLHF
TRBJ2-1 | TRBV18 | CASSPGTVSINEQFF
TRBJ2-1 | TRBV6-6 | CASRLSTYNEQFF
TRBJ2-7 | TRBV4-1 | CASSQDIQGVYEQYF
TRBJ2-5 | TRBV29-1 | CSVVFEDRGPEETQYF
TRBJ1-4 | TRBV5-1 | CASSLGQLNEKLFF
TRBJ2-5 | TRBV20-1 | CSARQGGRETQYF
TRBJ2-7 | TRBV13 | CASSLAGASYEQYF